Sequencing of this T cell receptor (beta chain) was carried out in a study of identical twins. A remark on this clonotype: Its antigen is currently unknown.

Germline CDR1 LGHDT, CDR2 YNNKEL (reference sequence). This CDR3 spans 14 amino acids. V lost 1 base and J 4 bases, leaving 10 bases between the germline ends. TCRdb fed the 5' RACE reads into MiXCR, producing one record per CDR3 protein. This sample has 1.5 million to 2 million distinct CDR3 sequences; less than 40% occur once, and the top ten carry around 0.25%. Whole-study findings and limits: The presence of invariant MAIT and iNKT cells could partly confound analyses of zero-insertion sequences. Cross-sectional statistical analysis, not tracking of the same donors, underpinned the conclusions.

This receptor was obtained from a newborn girl in good health. Material for sequencing was cord blood. The chain carries TRBV3-1 and TRBJ1-2; D perhaps matches TRBD1 (5 bases). CDR3 in amino acids: CASSQGQGLYGYTF. The CDR3 DNA follows: TGTGCCAGCAGCCAAGGTCAGGGACTCTATGGCTACACCTTC.